This T cell receptor (beta chain) was identified in a study of blood T cell repertoires in COVID-19. Trimming pared 4 bases from V and 6 bases from J, leaving 17 bases between. The CDR3 sequence is 15 residues long. Germline loops: CDR1 SGDLS, CDR2 YYNGEE. This clone has just a few counts. Original analysis: The assay estimated nucleated cells by amplifying reference gene primers. Assay used: immunoSEQ multiplex PCR; TCRdb lists only in-frame clones, some missing. D and trimming come from the DNA, and the V and J calls and clone size come from that table. The data contain around 26,000 clones, around 65% of them singletons.

The clonotype was recovered from a man aged 55-75 years with active or convalescent COVID-19. Material: peripheral blood. This rearrangement joins TRBV9 to TRBJ1-5; maybe TRBD1 (5 bases). The CDR3 loop reads CASSPGGGLLQPQHF. The CDR3 DNA reads as TGTGCCAGCAGCCCCGGGGGGGGTCTACTTCAGCCCCAGCATTTT.